This record covers a single T cell receptor (beta chain). A much bigger clone sits one base away, suggesting this may be a read error. Via MiXCR, TCRdb re-called the PCR reads. Here the sample spans 10,000 to 15,000 clones, about 26% being singletons. These data are taken from a study of metastatic and nonmetastatic thyroid tumors. Nobody among the patients had been given any treatment before thyroid surgery. CDR1 and CDR2 from the germline V gene are SGHDT and YYEEEE. The CDR3 sequence is 16 residues long. This TCR was sampled from a female donor with papillary thyroid cancer or a benign thyroid nodule (not recorded which). Some clones in this sample may be carry-over from other donors' samples. The chain has TRBV5-6 and TRBJ2-5; 13 bases fit TRBD2. The material sequenced was tumor tissue. For the CDR3, the DNA is TGTGCCAGCAGCACAGGGGGGACTAGCGGGATAGAGAACCAGTACTTC. Amino acid sequence: CASSTGGTSGIENQYF.